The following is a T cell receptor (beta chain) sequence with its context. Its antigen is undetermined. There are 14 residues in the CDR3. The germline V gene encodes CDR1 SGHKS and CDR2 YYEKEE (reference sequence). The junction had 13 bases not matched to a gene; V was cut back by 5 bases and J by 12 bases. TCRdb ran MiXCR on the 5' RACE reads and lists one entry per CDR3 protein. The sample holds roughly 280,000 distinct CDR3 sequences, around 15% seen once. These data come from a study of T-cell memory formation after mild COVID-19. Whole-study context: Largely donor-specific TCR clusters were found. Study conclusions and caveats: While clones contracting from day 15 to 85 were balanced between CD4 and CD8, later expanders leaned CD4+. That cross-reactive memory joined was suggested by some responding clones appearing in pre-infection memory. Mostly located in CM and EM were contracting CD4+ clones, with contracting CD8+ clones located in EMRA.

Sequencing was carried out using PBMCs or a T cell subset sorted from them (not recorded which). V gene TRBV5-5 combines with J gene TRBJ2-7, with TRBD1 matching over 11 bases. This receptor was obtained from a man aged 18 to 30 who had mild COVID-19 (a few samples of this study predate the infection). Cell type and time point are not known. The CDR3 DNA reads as TGTGCCAGCAGTCAATCCCTCGGGACAGGGGGTACGTACTTC. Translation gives CASSQSLGTGGTYF.